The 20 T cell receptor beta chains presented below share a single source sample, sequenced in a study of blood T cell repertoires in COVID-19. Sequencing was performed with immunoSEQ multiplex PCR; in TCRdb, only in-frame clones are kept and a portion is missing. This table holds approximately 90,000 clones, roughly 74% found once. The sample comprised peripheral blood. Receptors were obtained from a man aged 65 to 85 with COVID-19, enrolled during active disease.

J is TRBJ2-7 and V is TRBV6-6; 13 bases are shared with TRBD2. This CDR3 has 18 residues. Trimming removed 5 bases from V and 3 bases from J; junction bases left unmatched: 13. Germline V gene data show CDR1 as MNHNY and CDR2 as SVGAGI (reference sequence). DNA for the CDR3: TGTGCCAGCAGTCGGCAGACTAGCGGGAGGTCCCACCTCTACGAGCAGTACTTC. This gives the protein CASSRQTSGRSHLYEQYF.

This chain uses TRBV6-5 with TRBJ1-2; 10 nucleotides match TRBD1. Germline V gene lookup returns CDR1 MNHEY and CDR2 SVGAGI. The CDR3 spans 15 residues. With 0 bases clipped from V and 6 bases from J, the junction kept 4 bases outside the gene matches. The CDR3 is CASSYSGTGVNGYTF. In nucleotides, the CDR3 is TGTGCCAGCAGTTACTCTGGGACAGGGGTTAATGGCTACACCTTC.

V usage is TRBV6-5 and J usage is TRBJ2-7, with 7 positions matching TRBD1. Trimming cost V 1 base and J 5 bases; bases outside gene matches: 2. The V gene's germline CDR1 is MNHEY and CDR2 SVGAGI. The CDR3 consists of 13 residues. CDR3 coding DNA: TGTGCCAGCAGTTACTTCCAGGGGGACGAGCAGTACTTC. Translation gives CASSYFQGDEQYF.

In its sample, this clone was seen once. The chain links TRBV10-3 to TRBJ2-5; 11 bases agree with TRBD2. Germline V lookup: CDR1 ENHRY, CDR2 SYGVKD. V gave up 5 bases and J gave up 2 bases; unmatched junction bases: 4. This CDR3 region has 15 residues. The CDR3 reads CAISLAGGGQETQYF. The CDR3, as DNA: TGTGCCATCAGTCTAGCGGGGGGAGGTCAAGAGACCCAGTACTTC.

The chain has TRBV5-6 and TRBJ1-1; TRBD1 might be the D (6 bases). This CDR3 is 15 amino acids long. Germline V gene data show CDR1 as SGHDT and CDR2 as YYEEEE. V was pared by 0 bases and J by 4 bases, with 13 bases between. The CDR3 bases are TGTGCCAGCAGCTTGGCCGGAGGGGGGGGCACTGAAGCTTTCTTT. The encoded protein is CASSLAGGGGTEAFF. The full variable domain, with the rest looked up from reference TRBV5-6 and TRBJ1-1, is DAGVTQSPTHLIKTRGQQVTLRCSPKSGHDTVSWYQQALGQGPQFIFQYYEEEERQRGNFPDRFSGHQFPNYSSELNVNALLLGDSALYLCASSLAGGGGTEAFFGQGTRLTVV.

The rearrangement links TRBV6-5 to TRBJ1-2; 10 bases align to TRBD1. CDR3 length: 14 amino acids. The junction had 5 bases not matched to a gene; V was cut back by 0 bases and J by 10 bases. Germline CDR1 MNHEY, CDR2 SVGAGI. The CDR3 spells CASSYSRGQGSYTF. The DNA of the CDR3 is TGTGCCAGCAGTTACTCGAGGGGACAGGGGTCCTACACCTTC.

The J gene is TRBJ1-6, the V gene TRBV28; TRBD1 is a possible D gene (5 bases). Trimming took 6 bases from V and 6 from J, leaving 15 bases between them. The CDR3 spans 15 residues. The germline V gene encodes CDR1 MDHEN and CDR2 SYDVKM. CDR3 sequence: CASSPSRGSNSPLHF. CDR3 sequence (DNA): TGTGCCAGCAGCCCTAGTAGGGGAAGTAATTCACCCCTCCACTTT.

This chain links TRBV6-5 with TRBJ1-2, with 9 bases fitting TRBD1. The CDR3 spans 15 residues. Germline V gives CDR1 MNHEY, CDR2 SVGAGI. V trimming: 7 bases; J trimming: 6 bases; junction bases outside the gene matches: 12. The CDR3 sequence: CASTPGQGTWDGYTF. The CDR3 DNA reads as TGTGCCAGCACACCGGGACAGGGTACGTGGGATGGCTACACCTTC.

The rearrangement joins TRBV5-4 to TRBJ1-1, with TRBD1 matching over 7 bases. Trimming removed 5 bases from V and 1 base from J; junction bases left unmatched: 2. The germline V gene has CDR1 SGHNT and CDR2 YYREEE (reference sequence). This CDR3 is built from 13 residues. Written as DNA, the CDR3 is TGTGCCAGCAGACGACAGGGGAACACTGAAGCTTTCTTT. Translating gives CASRRQGNTEAFF.

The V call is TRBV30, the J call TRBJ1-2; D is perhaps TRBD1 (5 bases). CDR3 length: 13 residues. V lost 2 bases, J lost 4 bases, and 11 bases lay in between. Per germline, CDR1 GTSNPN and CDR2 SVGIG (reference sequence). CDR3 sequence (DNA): TGTGCCTGGAGTCCTACAGGTAGCTATGGCTACACCTTC. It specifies CAWSPTGSYGYTF. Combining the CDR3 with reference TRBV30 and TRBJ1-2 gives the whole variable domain SQTIHQWPATLVQPVGSPLSLECTVEGTSNPNLYWYRQAAGRGLQLLFYSVGIGQISSEVPQNLSASRPQDRQFILSSKKLLLSDSGFYLCAWSPTGSYGYTFGSGTRLTVV.

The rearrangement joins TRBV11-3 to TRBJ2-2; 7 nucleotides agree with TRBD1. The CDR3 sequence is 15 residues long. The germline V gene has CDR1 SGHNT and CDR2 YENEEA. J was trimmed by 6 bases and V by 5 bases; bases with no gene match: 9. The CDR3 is CASSLRTGLAGELFF. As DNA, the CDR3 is TGTGCCAGCAGCCTCCGGACAGGACTGGCCGGGGAGCTGTTTTTT.

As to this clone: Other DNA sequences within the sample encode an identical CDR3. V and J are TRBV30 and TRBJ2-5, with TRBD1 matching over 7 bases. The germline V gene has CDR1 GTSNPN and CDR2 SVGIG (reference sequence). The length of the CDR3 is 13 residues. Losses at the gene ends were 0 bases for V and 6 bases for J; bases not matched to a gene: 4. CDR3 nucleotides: TGTGCCTGGAGTGTAGCAGGGGGAAAGACCCAGTACTTC. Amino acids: CAWSVAGGKTQYF.

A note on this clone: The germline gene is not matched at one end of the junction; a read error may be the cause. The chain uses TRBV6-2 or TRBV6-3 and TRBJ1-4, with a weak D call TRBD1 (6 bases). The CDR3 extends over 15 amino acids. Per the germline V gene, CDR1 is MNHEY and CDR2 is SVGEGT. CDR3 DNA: TGTGCCAGCAGTTACTCGCAGGGGACTATTGAAAAACTGTTTTTT. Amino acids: CASSYSQGTIEKLFF.

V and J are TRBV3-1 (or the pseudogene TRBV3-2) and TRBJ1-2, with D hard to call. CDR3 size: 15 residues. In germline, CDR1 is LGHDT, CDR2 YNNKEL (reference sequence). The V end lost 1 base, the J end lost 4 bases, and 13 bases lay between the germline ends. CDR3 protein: CASSQVAGSPYGYTF. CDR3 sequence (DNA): TGTGCCAGCAGCCAAGTTGCGGGCAGCCCCTATGGCTACACCTTC.

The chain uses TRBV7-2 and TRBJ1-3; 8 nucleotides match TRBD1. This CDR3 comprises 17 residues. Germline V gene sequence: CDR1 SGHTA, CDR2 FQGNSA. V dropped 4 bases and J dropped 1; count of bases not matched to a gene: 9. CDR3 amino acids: CASSWGGQGASGNTIYF. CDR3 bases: TGTGCCAGCAGCTGGGGTGGGCAGGGGGCGTCTGGAAACACCATATATTTT. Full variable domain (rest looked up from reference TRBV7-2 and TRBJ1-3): GAGVSQSPSNKVTEKGKDVELRCDPISGHTALYWYRQSLGQGLEFLIYFQGNSAPDKSGLPSDRFSAERTGGSVSTLTIQRTQQEDSAVYLCASSWGGQGASGNTIYFGEGSWLTVV.

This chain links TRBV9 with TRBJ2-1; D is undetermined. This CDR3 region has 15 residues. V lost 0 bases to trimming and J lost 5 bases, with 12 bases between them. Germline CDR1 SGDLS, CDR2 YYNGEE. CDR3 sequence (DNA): TGTGCCAGCAGCGTAGGGCAGATAAGAAACAATGAGCAGTTCTTC. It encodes CASSVGQIRNNEQFF.

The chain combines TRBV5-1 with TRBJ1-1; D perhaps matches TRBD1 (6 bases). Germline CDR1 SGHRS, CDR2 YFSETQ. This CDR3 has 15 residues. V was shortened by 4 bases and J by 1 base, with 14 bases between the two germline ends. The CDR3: CASSRRQAENTEAFF. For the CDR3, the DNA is TGCGCCAGCAGCCGGCGACAGGCGGAGAACACTGAAGCTTTCTTT.

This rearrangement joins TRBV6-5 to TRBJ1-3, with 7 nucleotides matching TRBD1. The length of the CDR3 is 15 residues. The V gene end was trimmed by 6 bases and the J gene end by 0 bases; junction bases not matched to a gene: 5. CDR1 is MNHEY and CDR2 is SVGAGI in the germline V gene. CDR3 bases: TGTGCCAGCAGGGGGACAGTTTACTCTGGAAACACCATATATTTT. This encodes CASRGTVYSGNTIYF.

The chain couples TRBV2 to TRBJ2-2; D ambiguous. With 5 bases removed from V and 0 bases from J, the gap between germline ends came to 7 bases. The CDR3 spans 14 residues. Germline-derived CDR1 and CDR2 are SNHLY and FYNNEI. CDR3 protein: CASSRDTNTGELFF. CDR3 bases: TGTGCCAGCAGTCGCGACACGAACACCGGGGAGCTGTTTTTT.

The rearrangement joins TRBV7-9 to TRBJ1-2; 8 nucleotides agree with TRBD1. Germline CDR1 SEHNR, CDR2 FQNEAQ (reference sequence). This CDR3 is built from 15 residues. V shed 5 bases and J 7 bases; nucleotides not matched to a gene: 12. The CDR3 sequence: CASSPLGTGGSGYTF. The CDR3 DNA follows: TGTGCCAGCAGCCCATTAGGTACAGGGGGAAGTGGCTACACCTTC.